These T cell receptor beta chains were read from a single sample in a study of blood T cell repertoires in COVID-19. Clones were sequenced by immunoSEQ multiplex PCR, and TCRdb holds only the in-frame ones, with some missing. The table shows around 370,000 clones, with roughly 90% occurring only once. Material for sequencing was peripheral blood. The receptor set was obtained from a man between 18 and 29 years old with active or convalescent COVID-19. The CDR3 runs from the conserved cysteine through the conserved F or W. D genes are given only for firm matches. Where a row states a size, it is once, few, many or the class of an expanded clone; other rows omit it.

v_gene	abundance	j_gene	d_gene	CDR3aa	CDR3nt
TRBV27	.	TRBJ1-6	.	CASRPSQVVYNSPLHF	TGTGCCAGCAGACCCTCACAAGTCGTTTATAATTCACCCCTCCACTTT
TRBV4-1	.	TRBJ1-4	.	CASSPRDTRAANEKLFF	TGCGCCAGCAGCCCCAGGGACACCCGGGCGGCTAATGAAAAACTGTTTTTT
TRBV18	.	TRBJ1-1	.	CASSPSQNTEAFF	TGTGCCAGCTCACCCAGTCAAAACACTGAAGCTTTCTTT
TRBV6-5	once	TRBJ1-3	.	CASSYSLKGGNTIYF	TGTGCCAGCAGTTACTCGTTGAAGGGGGGAAACACCATATATTTT
TRBV9	.	TRBJ1-1	.	CASSLRVGGTEAFF	TGTGCCAGCAGCTTAAGGGTGGGAGGCACTGAAGCTTTCTTT
TRBV7-2	.	TRBJ1-3	TRBD1	CASSFRTGGGNTIYF	TGTGCCAGCAGCTTTAGGACAGGGGGTGGAAACACCATATATTTT
TRBV2	.	TRBJ1-1	.	CASSEEVRSEAFF	TGTGCCAGCAGTGAGGAGGTTAGGTCTGAAGCTTTCTTT
TRBV5-8	.	TRBJ2-1	.	CASSPGLLGYNEQFF	TGTGCCAGCAGCCCTGGACTACTAGGGTACAATGAGCAGTTCTTC
TRBV27	once	TRBJ2-1	.	CASSLTGSRGNEQFF	TGTGCCAGCAGTTTAACAGGGAGTAGGGGCAATGAGCAGTTCTTC
TRBV28	.	TRBJ1-1	.	CASSLGQGSAFF	TGTGCCAGCAGTTTAGGGCAGGGGAGTGCTTTCTTT
TRBV6-6	.	TRBJ2-3	TRBD2	CASSRLAGGTDTQYF	TGTGCCAGCAGTCGACTAGCGGGGGGCACAGATACGCAGTATTTT
TRBV28	few	TRBJ1-1	TRBD1	CASSPPGTEKAFF	TGTGCCAGCAGTCCTCCCGGGACAGAAAAAGCTTTCTTT
TRBV7-6	.	TRBJ2-2	TRBD2	CASSSSVGGRKTGELFF	TGTGCCAGCAGCTCCTCTGTGGGCGGGAGAAAAACCGGGGAGCTGTTTTTT
TRBV19	once	TRBJ1-2	.	CASSIETGSKDYTF	TGTGCCAGTAGTATAGAGACAGGTTCTAAGGACTACACCTTC
TRBV4-1	.	TRBJ1-1	TRBD1	CASSQPTRDRGLGAFF	TGCGCCAGCAGCCAACCCACCAGGGACAGGGGGCTAGGGGCTTTCTTT
TRBV6-5	.	TRBJ2-7	.	CASSLADEQYF	TGTGCCAGCAGTTTAGCTGACGAGCAGTACTTC
TRBV3-1/TRBV3-2	.	TRBJ2-5	TRBD2	CASSQTSGHILSKETQYF	TGTGCCAGCAGCCAGACTAGCGGCCACATACTCTCCAAAGAGACCCAGTACTTC
TRBV2	.	TRBJ2-1	.	CATTRDTVGNEQFF	TGTGCCACTACTCGGGACACCGTGGGCAATGAGCAGTTCTTC
TRBV19	.	TRBJ1-1	.	CASSRGQTEAFF	TGTGCCAGTAGTAGGGGGCAGACTGAAGCTTTCTTT
TRBV7-3	once	TRBJ2-5	TRBD2	CASSYGTSGRETQYF	TGTGCCAGCAGCTACGGGACTAGCGGCCGAGAGACCCAGTACTTC
TRBV7-2	.	TRBJ1-6	TRBD1	CASSPARQGVLHF	TGTGCCAGCAGCCCAGCACGACAGGGGGTGCTCCACTTT
TRBV19	.	TRBJ2-2	.	CASKTWTVAIGELFF	TGTGCCAGTAAAACCTGGACAGTAGCGATCGGGGAGCTGTTTTTT
TRBV2	.	TRBJ2-7	TRBD1	CASSVLTGGKYF	TGTGCCAGCAGTGTTCTGACAGGGGGCAAGTACTTC
TRBV6-5	.	TRBJ1-3	.	CASNMDRGLGNTIYF	TGTGCCAGCAATATGGATCGGGGGTTAGGAAACACCATATATTTT
TRBV11-2	.	TRBJ2-7	TRBD2	CASSFSGLARYEQYF	TGTGCCAGCAGCTTCTCGGGACTAGCAAGATACGAGCAGTACTTC
TRBV11-2	.	TRBJ1-1	TRBD1	CASSRRQGTMNTEAFF	TGTGCCAGCAGCCGAAGACAGGGGACCATGAACACTGAAGCTTTCTTT
TRBV29-1	.	TRBJ1-2	TRBD1	CSVTGQTYGYTF	TGCAGCGTCACGGGACAGACCTATGGCTACACCTTC
TRBV7-3	.	TRBJ1-1	.	CASSLMPVNTEAFF	TGTGCCAGCAGCTTAATGCCGGTGAACACTGAAGCTTTCTTT
TRBV14	few	TRBJ1-2	.	CASSQDERDYGYTF	TGTGCCAGCAGCCAAGACGAAAGAGACTATGGCTACACCTTC
TRBV10-3	.	TRBJ1-1	.	CAIGQGMNTEAFF	TGTGCCATCGGTCAGGGAATGAACACTGAAGCTTTCTTT
TRBV27	.	TRBJ2-1	TRBD2	CASKLAGVPNEQFF	TGTGCCAGCAAGCTAGCGGGAGTTCCCAATGAGCAGTTCTTC
TRBV6-5	.	TRBJ1-1	.	CASSYTPDTEAFF	TGTGCCAGCAGTTACACCCCAGACACTGAAGCTTTCTTT
TRBV19	.	TRBJ2-1	TRBD2	CASSMWSGASYNEQFF	TGTGCCAGTAGTATGTGGAGCGGGGCTTCCTACAATGAGCAGTTCTTC
TRBV28	.	TRBJ1-6	.	CASSTHRGLSNSPLHF	TGTGCCAGCAGTACTCACCGGGGATTAAGTAATTCACCCCTCCACTTT
TRBV5-5	.	TRBJ1-2	.	CASSLGPTGANYGYTF	TGTGCCAGCAGCTTAGGTCCGACAGGAGCTAACTATGGCTACACCTTC
TRBV6-1	.	TRBJ1-2	.	CASSESVQGPYGYTF	TGTGCCAGCAGTGAGTCCGTACAGGGCCCCTATGGCTACACCTTC
TRBV2	.	TRBJ2-7	TRBD1	CASYDTGAHEQYF	TGTGCCAGCTACGATACAGGGGCCCACGAGCAGTACTTC
TRBV5-5	.	TRBJ1-4	.	CASSLYQGNEKLFF	TGTGCCAGCAGCTTGTACCAGGGAAATGAAAAACTGTTTTTT
TRBV9	.	TRBJ1-3	.	CASSHERRTSSGNTIYF	TGTGCCAGCAGCCATGAGCGGAGAACCTCCTCTGGAAACACCATATATTTT
TRBV28	.	TRBJ2-2	.	CASKRAVPNTGELFF	TGTGCCAGCAAGCGGGCCGTACCAAACACCGGGGAGCTGTTTTTT